This paragraph reports one TCR beta chain. This entry belongs to a study of T-cell reconstitution after alpha-beta-depleted transplantation in children. Preparing the TCRbeta library involved the use of unique molecular identifiers. TCRdb called the PCR reads again in MiXCR, with one record for every CDR3 protein. The sample includes some 590,000 distinct CDR3 sequences, about 10% of them seen just once. V dropped 3 bases and J dropped 1 base, with 13 bases sitting between them. The CDR3 contains 15 residues. Germline V gives CDR1 SGHTA, CDR2 FQGNSA. The chain recombines TRBV7-2 with TRBJ2-7, with D possibly being TRBD2 (6 bases). The TCR was taken from a human donor who donated a stem cell graft to a child with acute myeloid leukemia. Sequencing used PBMCs from the stem cell graft donor, obtained from the stem cell graft. The CDR3 DNA follows: TGTGCCAGCAGCTTCCGGGCTAGCGAATCCTACGAGCAGTACTTC. Amino acids: CASSFRASESYEQYF.